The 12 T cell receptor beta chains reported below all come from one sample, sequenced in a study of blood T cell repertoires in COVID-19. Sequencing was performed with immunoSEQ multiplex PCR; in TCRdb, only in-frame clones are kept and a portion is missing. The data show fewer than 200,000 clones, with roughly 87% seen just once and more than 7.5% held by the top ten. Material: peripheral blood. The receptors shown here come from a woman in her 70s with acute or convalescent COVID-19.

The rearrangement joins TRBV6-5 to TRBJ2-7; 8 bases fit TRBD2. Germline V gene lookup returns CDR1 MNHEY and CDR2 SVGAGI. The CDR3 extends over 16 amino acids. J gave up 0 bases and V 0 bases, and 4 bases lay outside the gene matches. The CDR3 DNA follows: TGTGCCAGCAGTTACTCGACTAGCGCAAGCTCCTACGAGCAGTACTTC. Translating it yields CASSYSTSASSYEQYF.

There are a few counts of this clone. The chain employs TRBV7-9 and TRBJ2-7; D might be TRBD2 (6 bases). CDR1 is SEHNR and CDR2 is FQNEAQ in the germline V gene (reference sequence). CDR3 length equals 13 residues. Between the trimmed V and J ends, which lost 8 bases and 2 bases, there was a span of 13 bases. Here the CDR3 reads CASDSTGAYEQYF. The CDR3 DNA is TGTGCCAGCGATTCGACGGGAGCCTACGAGCAGTACTTC. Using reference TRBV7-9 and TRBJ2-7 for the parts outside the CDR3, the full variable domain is DTGVSQNPRHKITKRGQNVTFRCDPISEHNRLYWYRQTLGQGPEFLTYFQNEAQLEKSRLLSDRFSAERPKGSFSTLEIQRTEQGDSAMYLCASDSTGAYEQYFGPGTRLTVT.

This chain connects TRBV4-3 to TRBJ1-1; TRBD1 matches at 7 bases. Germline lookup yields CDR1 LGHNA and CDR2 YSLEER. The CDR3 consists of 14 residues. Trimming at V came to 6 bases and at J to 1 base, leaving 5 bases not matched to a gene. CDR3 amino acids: CASRRTGPNTEAFF. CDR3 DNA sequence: TGCGCCAGCAGAAGGACAGGACCGAACACTGAAGCTTTCTTT.

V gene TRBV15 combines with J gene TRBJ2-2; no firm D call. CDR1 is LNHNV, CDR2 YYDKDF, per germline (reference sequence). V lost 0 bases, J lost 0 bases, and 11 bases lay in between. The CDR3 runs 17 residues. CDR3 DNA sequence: TGTGCCACCAGCAGAGAATACGGGTTCTCGAACACCGGGGAGCTGTTTTTT. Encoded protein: CATSREYGFSNTGELFF.

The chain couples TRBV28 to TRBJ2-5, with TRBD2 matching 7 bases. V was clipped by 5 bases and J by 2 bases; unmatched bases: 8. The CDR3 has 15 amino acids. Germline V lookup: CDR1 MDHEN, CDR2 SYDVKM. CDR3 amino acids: CASSPGTSEQETQYF. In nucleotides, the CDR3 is TGTGCCAGCAGTCCAGGTACTAGCGAACAAGAGACCCAGTACTTC. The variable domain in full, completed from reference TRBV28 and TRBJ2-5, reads DVKVTQSSRYLVKRTGEKVFLECVQDMDHENMFWYRQDPGLGLRLIYFSYDVKMKEKGDIPEGYSVSREKKERFSLILESASTNQTSMYLCASSPGTSEQETQYFGPGTRLLVL.

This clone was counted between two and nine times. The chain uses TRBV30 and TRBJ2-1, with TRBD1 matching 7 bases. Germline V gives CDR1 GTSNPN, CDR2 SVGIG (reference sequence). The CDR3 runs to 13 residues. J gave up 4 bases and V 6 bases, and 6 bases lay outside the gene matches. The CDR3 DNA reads TGTGCCTGTCTCCAGGACAGGTACAATGAGCAGTTCTTC. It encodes CACLQDRYNEQFF. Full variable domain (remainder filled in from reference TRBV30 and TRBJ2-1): SQTIHQWPATLVQPVGSPLSLECTVEGTSNPNLYWYRQAAGRGLQLLFYSVGIGQISSEVPQNLSASRPQDRQFILSSKKLLLSDSGFYLCACLQDRYNEQFFGPGTRLTVL.

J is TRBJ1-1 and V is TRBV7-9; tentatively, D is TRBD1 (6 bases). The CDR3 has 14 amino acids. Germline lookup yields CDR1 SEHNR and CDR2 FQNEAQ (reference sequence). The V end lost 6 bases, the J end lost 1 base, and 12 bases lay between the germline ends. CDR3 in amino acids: CASSADRRNTEAFF. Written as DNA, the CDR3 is TGTGCCAGCAGTGCCGACAGGAGGAACACTGAAGCTTTCTTT.

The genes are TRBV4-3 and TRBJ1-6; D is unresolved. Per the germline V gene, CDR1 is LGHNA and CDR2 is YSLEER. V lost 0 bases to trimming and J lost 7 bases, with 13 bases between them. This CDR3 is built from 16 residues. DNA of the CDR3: TGCGCCAGCAGCCAAGAAGCGCAGAAACGAAATTCACCCCTCCACTTT. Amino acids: CASSQEAQKRNSPLHF.

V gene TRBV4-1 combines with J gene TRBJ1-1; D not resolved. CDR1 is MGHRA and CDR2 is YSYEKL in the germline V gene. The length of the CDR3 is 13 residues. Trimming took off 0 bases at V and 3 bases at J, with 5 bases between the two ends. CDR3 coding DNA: TGCGCCAGCAGCCAAGAGAGGGACACTGAAGCTTTCTTT. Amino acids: CASSQERDTEAFF.

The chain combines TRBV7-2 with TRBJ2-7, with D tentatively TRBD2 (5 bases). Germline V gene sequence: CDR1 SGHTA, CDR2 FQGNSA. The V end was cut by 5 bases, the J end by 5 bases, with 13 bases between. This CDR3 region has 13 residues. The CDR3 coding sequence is TGTGCCAGCAGCACGAGAGGAGGCGACGAGCAGTACTTC. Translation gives CASSTRGGDEQYF. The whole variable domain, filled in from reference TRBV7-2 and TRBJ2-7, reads GAGVSQSPSNKVTEKGKDVELRCDPISGHTALYWYRQSLGQGLEFLIYFQGNSAPDKSGLPSDRFSAERTGGSVSTLTIQRTQQEDSAVYLCASSTRGGDEQYFGPGTRLTVT.

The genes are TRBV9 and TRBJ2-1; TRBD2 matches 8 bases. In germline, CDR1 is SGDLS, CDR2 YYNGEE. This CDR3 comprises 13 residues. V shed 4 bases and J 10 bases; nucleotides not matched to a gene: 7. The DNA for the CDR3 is TGTGCCAGCAGCATTGGACTAGCAAGCGAGCAGTTCTTC. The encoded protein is CASSIGLASEQFF. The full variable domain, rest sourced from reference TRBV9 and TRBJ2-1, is DSGVTQTPKHLITATGQRVTLRCSPRSGDLSVYWYQQSLDQGLQFLIQYYNGEERAKGNILERFSAQQFPDLHSELNLSSLELGDSALYFCASSIGLASEQFFGPGTRLTVL.

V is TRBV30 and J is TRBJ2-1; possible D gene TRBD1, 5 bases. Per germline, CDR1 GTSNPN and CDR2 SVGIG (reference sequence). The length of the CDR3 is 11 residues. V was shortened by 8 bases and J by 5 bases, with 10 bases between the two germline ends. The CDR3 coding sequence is TGTGCCCTCTCACAGGACAATGAGCAGTTCTTC. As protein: CALSQDNEQFF.